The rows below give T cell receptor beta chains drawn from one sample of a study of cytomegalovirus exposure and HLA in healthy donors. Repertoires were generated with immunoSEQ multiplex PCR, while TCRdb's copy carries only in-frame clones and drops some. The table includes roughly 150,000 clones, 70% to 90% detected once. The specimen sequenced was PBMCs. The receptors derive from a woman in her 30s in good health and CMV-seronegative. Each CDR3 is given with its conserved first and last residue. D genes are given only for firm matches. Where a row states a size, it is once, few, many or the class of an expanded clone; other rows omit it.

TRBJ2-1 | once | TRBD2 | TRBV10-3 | TGTGCCATCAGTGAATCACTAGCGAGCTCCTACAATGAGCAGTTCTTC | CAISESLASSYNEQFF
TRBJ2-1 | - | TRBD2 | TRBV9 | TGTGCCAGCAGCGTTAGCGGGAGGAACAACAATGAGCAGTTCTTC | CASSVSGRNNNEQFF
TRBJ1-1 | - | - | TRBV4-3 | TGCGCCAGCAGCCAATCCGTGACCTTGAACACTGAAGCTTTCTTT | CASSQSVTLNTEAFF
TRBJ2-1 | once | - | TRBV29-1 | TGCAGCGTCCTCGGGGGTATATACAATGAGCAGTTCTTC | CSVLGGIYNEQFF
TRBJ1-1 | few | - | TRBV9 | TGTGCCAGCTCCTCTACCGGGGGGGCGCGAACTGAAGCTTTCTTT | CASSSTGGARTEAFF
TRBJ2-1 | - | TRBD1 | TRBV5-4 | TGTGCCAGCAGCGGCGGACAGGGGTATGAGCAGTTCTTC | CASSGGQGYEQFF
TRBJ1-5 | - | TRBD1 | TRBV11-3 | TGTGCCAGCAGCTTACAGAGGACAGGGGAGGTTCGCAATCAGCCCCAGCATTTT | CASSLQRTGEVRNQPQHF
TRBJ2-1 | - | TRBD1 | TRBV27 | TGTGCCAGCAGTTTTGGCAGGGGGCTCCGCAATGAGCAGTTCTTC | CASSFGRGLRNEQFF
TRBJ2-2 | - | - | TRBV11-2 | TGTGCCAGCAGCTCGCGGAACACCGGGGAGCTGTTTTTT | CASSSRNTGELFF
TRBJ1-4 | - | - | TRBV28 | TGTGCGGGGGGGTTTAATGAAAAACTGTTTTTT | CAGGFNEKLFF
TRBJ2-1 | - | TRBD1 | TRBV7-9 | TGTGCCAGCAGTCCCTCGCGACAGGGGTACAATGAGCAGTTCTTC | CASSPSRQGYNEQFF
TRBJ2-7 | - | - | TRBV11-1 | TGTGCCAGCAGCTTAGCCAGCGGTTACGAGCAGTACTTC | CASSLASGYEQYF
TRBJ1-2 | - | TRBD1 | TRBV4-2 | TGTGCCAGCAGCCAAGCCGACAGGGTGTCAAACTATGGCTACACCTTC | CASSQADRVSNYGYTF
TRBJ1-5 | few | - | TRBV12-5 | TGTGCTAGTGGTCAGGGAAACTCGCCCCAGCATTTT | CASGQGNSPQHF
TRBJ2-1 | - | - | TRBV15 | TGTGCCACCAGCACCCCGGTTGAGGGTCGCAATGAGCAGTTCTTC | CATSTPVEGRNEQFF
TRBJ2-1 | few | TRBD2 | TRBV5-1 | TGCGCCAGCAGCTTGGTGACTAGCGGGACTTACCCCTACAATGAGCAGTTCTTC | CASSLVTSGTYPYNEQFF
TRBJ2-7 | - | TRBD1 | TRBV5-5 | TGTGCCAGCAGCCTAAAAACAGGGGCGCCGACCTACGAGCAGTACTTC | CASSLKTGAPTYEQYF
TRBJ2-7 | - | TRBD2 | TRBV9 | TGTGCCAGCAGCGTTGGCGGGGGGGGATCCTACGAGCAGTACTTC | CASSVGGGGSYEQYF
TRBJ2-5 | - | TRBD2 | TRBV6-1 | TGTGCCAGCAAGGCCCTAGCGGGAGAGACCCAGTACTTC | CASKALAGETQYF
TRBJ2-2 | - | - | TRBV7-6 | TGTGCCAGCAGCTTATCCCAGAACACCGGGGAGCTGTTTTTT | CASSLSQNTGELFF
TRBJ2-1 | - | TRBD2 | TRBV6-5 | TGTGCCAGCAGCCTGCGGACTAGCGGGGGCTATGAGCAGTTCTTC | CASSLRTSGGYEQFF
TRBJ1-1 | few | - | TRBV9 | TGTGCCAGCAGCGTACTAACAGGTAGGGGAACTGAAGCTTTCTTT | CASSVLTGRGTEAFF
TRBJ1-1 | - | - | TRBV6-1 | TGTGCCAGCAGTAATTTGGGCCCGAACACTGAAGCTTTCTTT | CASSNLGPNTEAFF
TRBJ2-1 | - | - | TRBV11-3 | TGTGCCAGCAGCTTAGGAGGCAGGGTGGCACCGAATGAGCAGTTCTTC | CASSLGGRVAPNEQFF
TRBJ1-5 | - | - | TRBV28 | TGTGCCAGCAGTGCCGACCGAAATCAGCCCCAGCATTTT | CASSADRNQPQHF
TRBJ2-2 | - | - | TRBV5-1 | TGCGCCAGCAGCTTAACGGGACAGAACACCGGGGAGCTGTTTTTT | CASSLTGQNTGELFF
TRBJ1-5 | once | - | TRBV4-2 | TGTGCCAGCAGCCAAGAGGGTCAGCCCCAGCATTTT | CASSQEGQPQHF
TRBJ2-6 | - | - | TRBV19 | TGTGCCACTAAGGACAGCTACTCTGGGGCCAACGTCCTGACTTTC | CATKDSYSGANVLTF
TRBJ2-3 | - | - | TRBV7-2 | TGTGCCAGCAGCCAGCCCTCAGATACGCAGTATTTT | CASSQPSDTQYF
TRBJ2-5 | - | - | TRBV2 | TGTGCCAGCAGTTGGGACGGCCAAGAGACCCAGTACTTC | CASSWDGQETQYF